Listed here are 11 T cell receptor beta chains from one sample, sequenced in a study of cytomegalovirus exposure and HLA in healthy donors. PCR used 60 Vbeta primers and 13 Jbeta primers. The data were produced by immunoSEQ multiplex PCR, yet TCRdb's version contains in-frame clones alone and is incomplete. This sample has tens of thousands of clones, with 60% to 75% found just once. The sequencing input was PBMCs. The receptors were sampled from a male donor in good health and CMV-seropositive.

A few counts support this clone. The V and J genes are TRBV6-6 and TRBJ2-7, with a tentative D call TRBD2 (6 bases). The CDR3 contains 15 residues. Germline CDR1 reads MNHNY; CDR2 reads SVGAGI (reference sequence). V lost 7 bases to trimming and J lost 7 bases, with 23 bases between them. CDR3 sequence reads: CASTPSGTPPREQYF. DNA for the CDR3: TGTGCCAGCACCCCATCGGGGACTCCCCCAAGAGAGCAGTACTTC.

The rearrangement links TRBV30 to TRBJ1-2, with D unresolved. Trimming took off 2 bases at V and 4 bases at J, with 11 bases between the two ends. The CDR3 extends over 13 amino acids. CDR1 GTSNPN and CDR2 SVGIG come from the germline V gene (reference sequence). CDR3 sequence: CAWSSPGLYGYTF. Written as DNA, the CDR3 is TGTGCCTGGAGTTCCCCAGGTCTCTATGGCTACACCTTC.

There are a few counts of this clone. Other nucleotide sequences from this sample produce the same CDR3. The V and J genes are TRBV7-2 and TRBJ1-2; weak D call: TRBD1 (6 bases). Germline-derived CDR1 and CDR2 are SGHTA and FQGNSA. This CDR3 has 13 residues. V was pared by 5 bases and J by 2 bases, with 9 bases between. The CDR3 DNA is TGTGCCAGCAGCCCCCAGGGGAACTATGGCTACACCTTC. Translating it yields CASSPQGNYGYTF.

J is TRBJ2-7 and V is TRBV14, with a possible D match to TRBD2 (5 bases). CDR1 is SGHDN, CDR2 FVKESK, per germline. This CDR3 has 15 residues. The V end was cut by 0 bases, the J end by 0 bases, with 9 bases between. This CDR3 reads CASSQEVGASYEQYF. The CDR3 region has the DNA TGTGCCAGCAGCCAAGAAGTGGGAGCCTCCTACGAGCAGTACTTC.

This clone is a singleton in its sample. The V gene is TRBV10-3, the J gene TRBJ2-1; 7 bases are shared with TRBD2. Germline V gene data show CDR1 as ENHRY and CDR2 as SYGVKD. This CDR3 contains 16 residues. V lost 4 bases, J lost 2 bases, and 8 bases stayed unmatched. The CDR3: CAISGGGERTYNEQFF. The CDR3 DNA reads TGTGCCATCAGTGGTGGGGGGGAGCGAACCTACAATGAGCAGTTCTTC.

This chain joins TRBV7-8 and TRBJ1-5, with a weak D call TRBD1 (6 bases). Germline V lookup: CDR1 SGHVS, CDR2 FQNEAQ. V dropped 5 bases and J dropped 0 bases, with 11 bases sitting between them. This CDR3 contains 15 residues. CDR3 nucleotide sequence: TGTGCCAGCAGCCAGACAGGATTTAGCAATCAGCCCCAGCATTTT. Encoded protein: CASSQTGFSNQPQHF.

This clone was counted once. The chain uses TRBV19 and TRBJ1-4; no clear D. The V gene lost 4 bases and the J gene lost 0 bases, with 6 bases spanning the gap. CDR1 and CDR2 from the germline V gene are LNHDA and SQIVND (reference sequence). This CDR3 has 14 residues. CDR3 coding DNA: TGTGCCAGTAGTACGACAACAACTAATGAAAAACTGTTTTTT. Translated: CASSTTTTNEKLFF. Full variable domain (rest looked up from reference TRBV19 and TRBJ1-4): DGGITQSPKYLFRKEGQNVTLSCEQNLNHDAMYWYRQDPGQGLRLIYYSQIVNDFQKGDIAEGYSVSREKKESFPLTVTSAQKNPTAFYLCASSTTTTNEKLFFGSGTQLSVL.

The chain couples TRBV7-9 to TRBJ1-6; 7 bases map to TRBD1. CDR3 size: 14 residues. V was clipped by 1 base and J by 8 bases; unmatched bases: 2. Germline V lookup: CDR1 SEHNR, CDR2 FQNEAQ (reference sequence). The CDR3 is CASSLVQGYSPLHF. CDR3 DNA sequence: TGTGCCAGCAGCTTAGTACAGGGGTATTCACCCCTCCACTTT.

This clone came up once. In DNA, the CDR3 is TGTGCCAGCACCCCGCGGGAGAGCTCTGGAAACACCATATATTTT. It translates to CASTPRESSGNTIYF. This chain joins TRBV2 and TRBJ1-3; no clear D gene. Germline V gene lookup returns CDR1 SNHLY and CDR2 FYNNEI. Between the trimmed V and J ends, which lost 7 bases and 0 bases, there was a span of 13 bases. This CDR3 is built from 15 residues.

V usage is TRBV4-2 and J usage is TRBJ2-7, with D unresolved. Germline CDR1 is LGHNA and CDR2 is YNFKEQ. Trimming left V 5 bases short and J 3 bases short, with 11 bases between. The CDR3 totals 13 residues. DNA of the CDR3: TGTGCCAGCAGCTCTCCTCCTTACTACGAGCAGTACTTC. This codes for CASSSPPYYEQYF.

The chain recombines TRBV19 with TRBJ1-5, with unresolved D. Germline CDR1 LNHDA, CDR2 SQIVND (reference sequence). V dropped 5 bases and J dropped 4 bases, with 9 bases sitting between them. CDR3 length equals 13 residues. The CDR3 DNA follows: TGTGCCAGTAGTGCCGGGATTAATCAGCCCCAGCATTTT. As protein: CASSAGINQPQHF.